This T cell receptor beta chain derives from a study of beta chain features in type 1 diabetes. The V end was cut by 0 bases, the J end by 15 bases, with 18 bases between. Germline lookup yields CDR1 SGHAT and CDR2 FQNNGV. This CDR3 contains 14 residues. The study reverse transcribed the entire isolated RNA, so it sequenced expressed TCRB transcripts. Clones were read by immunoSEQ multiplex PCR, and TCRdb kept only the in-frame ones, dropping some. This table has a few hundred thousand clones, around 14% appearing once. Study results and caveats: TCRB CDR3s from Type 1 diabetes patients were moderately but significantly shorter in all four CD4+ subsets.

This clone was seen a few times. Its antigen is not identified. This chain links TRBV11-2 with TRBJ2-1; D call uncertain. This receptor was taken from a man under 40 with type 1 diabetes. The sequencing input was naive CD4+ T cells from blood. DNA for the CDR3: TGTGCCAGCAGCTTAGATCCAGGAACCCTCAATCCGTTCTTC. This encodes CASSLDPGTLNPFF.